This T cell receptor beta chain was identified during a study of T cell responses to AZD1222 COVID-19 vaccine. Trimming removed 1 base from V and 6 bases from J, with 15 bases in between. The germline CDR1 and CDR2 sequences are SNHLY and FYNNEI. The CDR3 totals 15 residues. Notes on this clone: Its antigen is not identified.

The protocol was immunoSEQ multiplex PCR, while the TCRdb copy is restricted to in-frame clones and leaves out a portion. This table holds 130,000 or so clones, 85% to 90% found once. The study's findings and limits: In a largely white British group with more females than males, clonal diversity was possibly underestimated. Only five to seven individuals given AZD1222 were seropositive at baseline.

This clonotype was obtained from an adult in good health. This sample comprised peripheral blood, obtained on day 0 of AZD1222 vaccination. The rearrangement uses TRBV2 and TRBJ1-2; unclear D gene. The CDR3 nucleotides are TGTGCCAGCAGTGAAGTTCCGATCCCTGGGGATGGCTACACCTTC. Its protein product is CASSEVPIPGDGYTF.